This T cell receptor (gamma chain) was captured in a study of Vδ1+ human thymocytes (dated by TCRdb to the late 2010s). The study in broad terms: The study characterised mRNA-level TRG and TRD CDR3 repertoires of highly purified Vdelta1+ thymocytes from young children as a data resource. Validation of the multiplex-based CDR3 amplicon strategy against 5'RACE-based CDR3 amplicon generation methods had been performed previously. Results and caveats for the whole study, not just this receptor: Donors did not cluster by age or sex, so the analyses were not stratified by age or sex. Thymic TRG and TRD repertoires appeared highly polyclonal with Gaussian CDR3 length distributions, unlike oligoclonal peripheral blood repertoires. Numerous TRG clonotypes were shared among donors (up to 6.9x10^3), while TRD repertoires were essentially private (a maximum of 116 shared). The authors advised highly purified populations and single-cell validation, since unexpected Vdelta2 sequences could cause misinterpretation of bulk repertoire data. Even though sort purity was high, about 20% of thymic TRD sequences were Vdelta2 (and few were Vdelta3), which was not the case for the peripheral blood Vdelta1+ controls.

Regarding this clone: The antigen this receptor binds is unknown. No base-level quality is on record; no much larger clone is a single base apart.

Thymic samples were depleted of alphabeta T cells, then CD3+ TCRVdelta1+ TCRVdelta2- thymocytes were FACS-sorted. The purity of the sorted Vdelta1+ thymocytes fell between about 97% and 99.6%. The thymic specimens were obtained from 7 to 9 paediatric patients, aged roughly 5 days to 16 months, who were having corrective cardiac surgery. Thymic tissue was dispersed, and mononuclear cells were isolated on a Histopaque-1077 density gradient. For staining, the antibodies used were anti-TCRVdelta1 clone TS8.2, anti-TCRVdelta2 clone B6, anti-CD3 clone HIT3a and anti-TCRalphabeta clone IP26. CDR1 and CDR2, per the germline V gene (reference sequence), are GITISATS and ISYDGTV. Measured from the cysteine to the phenylalanine, the CDR3 is 17 residues long. CDR3 DNA is the only sequence kept; it has 51 bases, read in frame from the first base. At the junction V is shortened by 0 bases and J by 5 bases; bases outside the gene matches: 16.

RNA was extracted with the RNeasy mini kit and reverse transcribed using Superscript III. CDR3 amplicons were produced by multiplex PCR using pooled V-gene forward primers and a constant-region reverse primer with Illumina adaptor overhangs. After gel purification, amplicons were indexed with Nextera index primers over about 8 extra PCR cycles and were then purified with AMPure XP beads. Sequencing of libraries was performed on an Illumina MiSeq using paired-end 250 bp reads, dual indexing and an approximately 22% PhiX spike-in. In the source study's methods: Read quality was checked with FastQC, and TRG read pairs were merged using ea-utils fastq-join. Annotation of sequences was performed with IMGT/HighV-QUEST, only productive sequences with unambiguous V-gene assignment were retained, and clonotypes were defined by identical CDR3 sequence. VDJtools 1.1.1, tcR 2.2.3, Treemap and vegan Shannon diversity in R 3.4.4 were used for downstream analysis. TCRdb reanalyzed the public reads with the CATT caller, and identical DNA sequences were merged afterwards. The V and J calls here are based on TCRdb, not the publication. The sample records 25,000 to 35,000 gamma-chain clones, roughly a fifth of which are singletons. The ten largest clones capture about 1.9% of the sample.

The rearranged chain carries TRGV9 and TRGJ1 or TRGJ2. Sequencing was carried out using Vdelta1+ gamma-delta thymocytes from the thymus. What this sample's cell subset or site label stands for: FACS-sorted CD3+ TCRalphabeta- TCRVdelta1+ TCRVdelta2- thymocytes. The clonotype comes from a boy younger than two who had congenital heart surgery. CDR3 region: CALWEVRPYPRNYKKLF. In nucleotides, the sequence is TGTGCCTTGTGGGAGGTGCGACCCTACCCCCGGAATTATAAGAAACTCTTT.